Listed below are T cell receptor beta chains from one sample, sequenced in a study of cytomegalovirus exposure and HLA in healthy donors. Using immunoSEQ multiplex PCR, the repertoire was profiled, and TCRdb retains in-frame clones only, with some absent. The sample consists of about 140,000 clones, 77% of them appearing once. Sample: PBMCs. Receptors originate from a female donor in good health and CMV-seronegative. Each CDR3 is given with its conserved first and last residue. A D gene is named only where the DNA matches it firmly. Rows may omit the clone size; those that give it use once, few, many or a size class.

D gene | clone size | J gene | V gene | CDR3 DNA | CDR3 protein
TRBD1 | few | TRBJ2-7 | TRBV6-5 | TGTGCCAGCAGTGGACAGGGGCCCGAGCAGTACTTC | CASSGQGPEQYF
TRBD1 | few | TRBJ2-7 | TRBV10-1 | TGCGCCAGCCAAGGAGGGACAGGGGGAAACTACGAGCAGTACTTC | CASQGGTGGNYEQYF
. | . | TRBJ2-5 | TRBV6-6 | TGTGCCAGCAGTTACCAACAAGAGACCCAGTACTTC | CASSYQQETQYF
. | . | TRBJ1-1 | TRBV10-1 | TGCGCCAGCAGTGCGACAGTTAACACTGAAGCTTTCTTT | CASSATVNTEAFF
. | . | TRBJ1-2 | TRBV27 | TGTGCCAGCAGTTTAAACCCGACAGGAAACTATGGCTACACCTTC | CASSLNPTGNYGYTF
TRBD1 | . | TRBJ2-1 | TRBV10-3 | TGTGCCATCACCGACAGGGGAAAAGCTGAGCAGTTCTTC | CAITDRGKAEQFF
. | . | TRBJ2-7 | TRBV5-1 | TGCGCCAGCAGCATATCCCCTCCGGGGGTAGGGTCCTACGAGCAGTACTTC | CASSISPPGVGSYEQYF
. | . | TRBJ1-1 | TRBV19 | TGTGCCAGTAGTCTCAGTAGGGCAGGGTTAACTGAAGCTTTCTTT | CASSLSRAGLTEAFF
. | . | TRBJ2-5 | TRBV18 | TGTGCCAGCTCACCAATAGGAGGAGAGACCCAGTACTTC | CASSPIGGETQYF
TRBD2 | few | TRBJ2-1 | TRBV7-2 | TGTGCCAGCTTAAGGGCTAGCGGGGGGCCCTCCTACAATGAGCAGTTCTTC | CASLRASGGPSYNEQFF
. | . | TRBJ1-2 | TRBV25-1 | TGTGCCAGCAGTGAAAACCGGGTTGCCTATGGCTACACCTTC | CASSENRVAYGYTF
TRBD1 | . | TRBJ1-5 | TRBV27 | TGTGCCAGCAGTTTCAGCAGGGGGCGCTTCAGCAATCAGCCCCAGCATTTT | CASSFSRGRFSNQPQHF
TRBD2 | . | TRBJ2-7 | TRBV27 | TGTGCCAGCAGTGGGGCGGGAGTTTACGAGCAGTACTTC | CASSGAGVYEQYF
TRBD1 | . | TRBJ1-1 | TRBV9 | TGTGCCAGCAGCGCTAGGACAGGCGCCCCCACTGAAGCTTTCTTT | CASSARTGAPTEAFF
TRBD1 | . | TRBJ1-1 | TRBV6-1 | TGTGCCAGCAGCGGGGGGGGACAGGGTTCTGAAGCTTTCTTT | CASSGGGQGSEAFF
. | . | TRBJ1-3 | TRBV23-1 | TGCGCCAGCAGTCAATCGTCCAGGGCCTCTGGAAACACCATATATTTT | CASSQSSRASGNTIYF